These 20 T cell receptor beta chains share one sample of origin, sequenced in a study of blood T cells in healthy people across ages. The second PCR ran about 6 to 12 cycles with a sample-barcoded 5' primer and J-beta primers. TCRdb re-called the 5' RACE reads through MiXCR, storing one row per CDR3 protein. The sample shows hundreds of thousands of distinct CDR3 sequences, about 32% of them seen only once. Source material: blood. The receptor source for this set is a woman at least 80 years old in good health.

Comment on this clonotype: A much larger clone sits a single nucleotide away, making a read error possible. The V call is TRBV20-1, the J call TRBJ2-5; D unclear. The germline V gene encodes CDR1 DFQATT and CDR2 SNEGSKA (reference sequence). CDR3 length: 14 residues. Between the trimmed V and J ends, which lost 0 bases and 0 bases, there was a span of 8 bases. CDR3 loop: CSARDLRYQETQYF. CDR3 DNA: TGCAGTGCTAGAGATCTGAGGTACCAAGAGACCCAGTACTTC.

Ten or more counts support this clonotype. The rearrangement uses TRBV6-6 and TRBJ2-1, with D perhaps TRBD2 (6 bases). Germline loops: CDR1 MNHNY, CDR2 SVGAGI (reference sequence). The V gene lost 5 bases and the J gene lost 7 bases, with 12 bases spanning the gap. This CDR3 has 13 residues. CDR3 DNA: TGTGCCAGCAGTCCGGGGGTTCCGAATGAGCAGTTCTTC. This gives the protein CASSPGVPNEQFF.

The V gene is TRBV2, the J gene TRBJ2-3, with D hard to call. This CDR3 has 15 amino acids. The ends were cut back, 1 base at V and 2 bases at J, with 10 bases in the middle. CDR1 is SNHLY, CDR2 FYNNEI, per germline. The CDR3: CASSEGMGYTDTQYF. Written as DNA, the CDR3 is TGTGCCAGCAGTGAAGGGATGGGATACACAGATACGCAGTATTTT.

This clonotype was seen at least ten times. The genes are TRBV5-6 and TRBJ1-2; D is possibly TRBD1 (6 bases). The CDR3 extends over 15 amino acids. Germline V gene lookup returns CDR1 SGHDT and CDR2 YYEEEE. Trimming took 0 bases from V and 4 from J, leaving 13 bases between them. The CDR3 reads CASSLVDSGGYGYTF. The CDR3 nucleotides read TGTGCCAGCAGCTTGGTGGACAGTGGGGGCTATGGCTACACCTTC. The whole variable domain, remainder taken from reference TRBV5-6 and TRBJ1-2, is DAGVTQSPTHLIKTRGQQVTLRCSPKSGHDTVSWYQQALGQGPQFIFQYYEEEERQRGNFPDRFSGHQFPNYSSELNVNALLLGDSALYLCASSLVDSGGYGYTFGSGTRLTVV.

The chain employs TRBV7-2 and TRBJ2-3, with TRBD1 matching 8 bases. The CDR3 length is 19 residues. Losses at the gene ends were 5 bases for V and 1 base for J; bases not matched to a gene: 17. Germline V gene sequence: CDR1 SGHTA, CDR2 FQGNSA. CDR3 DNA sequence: TGTGCCAGCAGCCCGAGGCAAAAAGGACAGGGCGGCGGCACAGATACGCAGTATTTT. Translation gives CASSPRQKGQGGGTDTQYF.

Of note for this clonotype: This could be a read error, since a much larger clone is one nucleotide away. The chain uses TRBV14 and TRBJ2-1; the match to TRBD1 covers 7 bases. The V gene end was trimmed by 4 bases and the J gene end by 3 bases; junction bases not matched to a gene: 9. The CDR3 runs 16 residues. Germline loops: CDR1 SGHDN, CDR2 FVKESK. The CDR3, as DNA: TGTGCCAGCAGCCGACGAGACTGGGACAGCTACAATGAGCAGTTCTTC. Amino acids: CASSRRDWDSYNEQFF. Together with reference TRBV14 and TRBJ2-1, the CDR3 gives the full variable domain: EAGVTQFPSHSVIEKGQTVTLRCDPISGHDNLYWYRRVMGKEIKFLLHFVKESKQDESGMPNNRFLAERTGGTYSTLKVQPAELEDSGVYFCASSRRDWDSYNEQFFGPGTRLTVL.

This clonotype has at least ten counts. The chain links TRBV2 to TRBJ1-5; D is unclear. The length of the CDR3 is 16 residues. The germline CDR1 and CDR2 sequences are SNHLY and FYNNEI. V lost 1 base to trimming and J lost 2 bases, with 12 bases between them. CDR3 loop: CASSEGIRGGNQPQHF. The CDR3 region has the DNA TGTGCCAGCAGTGAAGGGATCCGCGGGGGCAATCAGCCCCAGCATTTT.

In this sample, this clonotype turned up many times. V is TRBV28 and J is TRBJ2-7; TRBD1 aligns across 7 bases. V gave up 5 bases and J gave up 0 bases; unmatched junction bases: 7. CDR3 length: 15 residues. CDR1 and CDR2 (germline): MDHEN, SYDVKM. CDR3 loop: CASSTQQGYSYEQYF. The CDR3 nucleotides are TGTGCCAGCAGTACTCAACAGGGGTACTCCTACGAGCAGTACTTC.

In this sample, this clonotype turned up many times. The CDR3 DNA reads TGTGCCAGCTCGACCTGGGGGGGCTACGAGCAGTACTTC. Translation gives CASSTWGGYEQYF. The V gene is TRBV27, the J gene TRBJ2-7; 7 nucleotides agree with TRBD2. The germline CDR1 and CDR2 sequences are MNHEY and SMNVEV (reference sequence). The CDR3 is 13 residues long. V trimming: 8 bases; J trimming: 3 bases; junction bases outside the gene matches: 7.

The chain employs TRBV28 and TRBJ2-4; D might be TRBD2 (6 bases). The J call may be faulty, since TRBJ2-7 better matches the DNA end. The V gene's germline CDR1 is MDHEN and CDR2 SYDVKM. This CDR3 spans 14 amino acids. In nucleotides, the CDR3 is TGTGCCAGCAGTTTAGGAGGGGAGGCCTACGAGCAGTACTTC. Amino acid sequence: CASSLGGEAYEQYF.

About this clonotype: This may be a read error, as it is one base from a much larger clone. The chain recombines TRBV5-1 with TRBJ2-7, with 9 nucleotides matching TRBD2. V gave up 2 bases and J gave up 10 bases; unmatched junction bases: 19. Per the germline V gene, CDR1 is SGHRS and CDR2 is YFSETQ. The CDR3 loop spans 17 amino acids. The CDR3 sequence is CASSLVPGLATAEIQYF. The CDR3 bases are TGCGCCAGCAGCTTAGTCCCGGGACTAGCAACCGCGGAGATCCAGTACTTC.

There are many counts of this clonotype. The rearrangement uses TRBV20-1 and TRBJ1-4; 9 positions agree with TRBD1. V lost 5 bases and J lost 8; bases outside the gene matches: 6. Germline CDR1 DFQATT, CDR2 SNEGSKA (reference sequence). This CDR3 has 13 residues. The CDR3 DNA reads TGCAGTGCTGGGGACAGGGTTCGCGAAAAACTGTTTTTT. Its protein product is CSAGDRVREKLFF.

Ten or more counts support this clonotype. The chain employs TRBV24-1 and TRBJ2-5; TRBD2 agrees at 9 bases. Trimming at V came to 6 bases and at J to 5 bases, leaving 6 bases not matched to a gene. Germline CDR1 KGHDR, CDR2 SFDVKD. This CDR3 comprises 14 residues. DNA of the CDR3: TGTGCCACCAGTCGAGCGGGGGGTGGGGAGACCCAGTACTTC. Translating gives CATSRAGGGETQYF.

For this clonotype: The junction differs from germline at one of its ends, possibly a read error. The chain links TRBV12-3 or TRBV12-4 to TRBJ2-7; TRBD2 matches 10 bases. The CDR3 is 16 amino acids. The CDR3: CASTTSGLAGANERYF. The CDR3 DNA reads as TGTGCCAGCACGACTTCGGGGCTAGCGGGGGCCAATGAGCGGTACTTC.

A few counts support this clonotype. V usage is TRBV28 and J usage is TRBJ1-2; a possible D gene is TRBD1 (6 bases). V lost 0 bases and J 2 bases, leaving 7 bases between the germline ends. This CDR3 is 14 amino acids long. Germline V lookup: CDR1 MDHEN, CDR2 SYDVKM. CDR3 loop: CASSLWGGNYGYTF. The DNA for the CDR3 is TGTGCCAGCAGTTTATGGGGGGGCAACTATGGCTACACCTTC.

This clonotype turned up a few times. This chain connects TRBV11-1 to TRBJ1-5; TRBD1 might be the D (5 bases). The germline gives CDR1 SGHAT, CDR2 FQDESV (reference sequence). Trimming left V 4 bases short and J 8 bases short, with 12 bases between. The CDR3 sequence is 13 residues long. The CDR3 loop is CASSWDPLEPQHF. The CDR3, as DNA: TGTGCCAGCAGCTGGGACCCTCTGGAGCCCCAGCATTTT.

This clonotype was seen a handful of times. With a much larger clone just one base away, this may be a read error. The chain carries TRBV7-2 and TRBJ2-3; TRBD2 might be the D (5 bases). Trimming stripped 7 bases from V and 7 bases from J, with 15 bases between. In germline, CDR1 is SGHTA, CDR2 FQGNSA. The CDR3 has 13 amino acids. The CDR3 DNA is TGTGCCAGCAACACTAAGGGAGAATATACGCAGTATTTT. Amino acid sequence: CASNTKGEYTQYF.

The CDR3 nucleotides read TGCAGTGCCGGTTATAGCGGGGCCGCAGATACGCAGTATTTT. Its protein product is CSAGYSGAADTQYF. This chain uses TRBV20-1 with TRBJ2-3; 8 bases are a match to TRBD2. The junction had 9 bases not matched to a gene; V was cut back by 6 bases and J by 4 bases. Germline lookup yields CDR1 DFQATT and CDR2 SNEGSKA (reference sequence). The CDR3 contains 14 residues.

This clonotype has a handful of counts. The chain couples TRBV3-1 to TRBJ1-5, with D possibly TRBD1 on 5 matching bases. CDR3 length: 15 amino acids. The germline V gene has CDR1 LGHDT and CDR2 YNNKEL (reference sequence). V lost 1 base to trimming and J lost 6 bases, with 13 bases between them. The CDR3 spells CASSQGAAGPQPQHF. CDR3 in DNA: TGTGCCAGCAGCCAAGGGGCGGCAGGGCCTCAGCCCCAGCATTTT.

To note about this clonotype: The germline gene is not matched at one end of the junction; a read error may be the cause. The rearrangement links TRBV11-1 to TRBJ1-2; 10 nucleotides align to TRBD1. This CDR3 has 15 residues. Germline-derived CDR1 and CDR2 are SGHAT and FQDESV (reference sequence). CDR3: CASSRGQGSFYGCTF. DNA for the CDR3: TGTGCCAGCAGCCGGGGACAGGGGTCGTTCTATGGCTGCACCTTC.